One and the same sample provided the 21 T cell receptor beta chains below, sequenced in a study of identical twins. One entry per CDR3 protein results from TCRdb running MiXCR on the 5' RACE reads. The table includes 700,000 or so distinct CDR3 sequences, about 20% detected once. The same sample was also studied in work on T cells expressing NK-cell markers.

Material for sequencing was PBMCs. The receptors originated from a woman younger than 30 in good health.

V is TRBV5-1 and J is TRBJ2-3, with 15 bases fitting TRBD2. CDR3 length: 18 residues. Germline V lookup: CDR1 SGHRS, CDR2 YFSETQ. The junction had 13 bases not matched to a gene; V was cut back by 5 bases and J by 6 bases. The CDR3 is CASRPGLAGGPIRDTQYF. CDR3 sequence (DNA): TGCGCCAGCAGGCCGGGACTAGCGGGAGGTCCGATTAGGGATACGCAGTATTTT.

V usage is TRBV7-2 and J usage is TRBJ2-7; maybe TRBD2 (6 bases). V shed 1 base and J shed 6 bases, with 13 bases lying between them. There are 14 residues in the CDR3. The germline gives CDR1 SGHTA, CDR2 FQGNSA. The CDR3 sequence: CASSLGGKLGEQYF. CDR3 sequence (DNA): TGTGCCAGCAGCTTAGGCGGGAAATTAGGCGAGCAGTACTTC. Combining the CDR3 with reference TRBV7-2 and TRBJ2-7 gives the whole variable domain GAGVSQSPSNKVTEKGKDVELRCDPISGHTALYWYRQSLGQGLEFLIYFQGNSAPDKSGLPSDRFSAERTGGSVSTLTIQRTQQEDSAVYLCASSLGGKLGEQYFGPGTRLTVT.

The rearrangement uses TRBV11-2 and TRBJ2-7, with D unresolved. The V gene's germline CDR1 is SGHAT and CDR2 FQNNGV. The V end lost 6 bases, the J end lost 5 bases, and 17 bases lay between the germline ends. There are 14 residues in the CDR3. CDR3 protein: CASSSHLESDEQYF. In DNA form, the CDR3 reads TGTGCCAGCAGTTCACATTTGGAGTCTGACGAGCAGTACTTC.

This rearrangement joins TRBV20-1 to TRBJ1-4; tentative D call: TRBD1 (5 bases). V was shortened by 4 bases and J by 8 bases, with 14 bases between the two germline ends. The CDR3 length is 13 residues. Germline CDR1 reads DFQATT; CDR2 reads SNEGSKA (reference sequence). The DNA for the CDR3 is TGCAGTGCTATGGACACCACAGGCGAAAAACTGTTTTTT. It specifies CSAMDTTGEKLFF.

The CDR3 sequence: CASSPGWWGANEQFF. Written as DNA, the CDR3 is TGTGCCAGCTCACCCGGTTGGTGGGGGGCCAATGAGCAGTTCTTC. This sequence joins TRBV18 and TRBJ2-1, with D possibly being TRBD1 or TRBD2 (6 bases each). The V end was cut by 3 bases, the J end by 6 bases, with 15 bases between. The CDR3 totals 15 residues. Per germline, CDR1 KGHSH and CDR2 LQKENI. The complete variable domain, with remaining parts taken from reference TRBV18 and TRBJ2-1, reads NAGVMQNPRHLVRRRGQEARLRCSPMKGHSHVYWYRQLPEEGLKFMVYLQKENIIDESGMPKERFSAEFPKEGPSILRIQQVVRGDSAAYFCASSPGWWGANEQFFGPGTRLTVL.

This clonotype occurred a few times. The CDR3 spells CATKGDGYTF. The CDR3 DNA reads TGTGCCACCAAAGGGGATGGCTACACCTTC. The J gene is TRBJ1-2, the V gene TRBV6-5; weak D call: TRBD1 (5 bases). Germline V gene sequence: CDR1 MNHEY, CDR2 SVGAGI. Trimming left V 10 bases short and J 6 bases short, with 9 bases between. The length of the CDR3 is 10 residues.

The V call is TRBV18, the J call TRBJ2-7; unclear D gene. Germline V lookup: CDR1 KGHSH, CDR2 LQKENI. Trimming left V 6 bases short and J 4 bases short, with 16 bases between. This CDR3 contains 14 residues. CDR3 in amino acids: CASSLREDGYEQYF. CDR3 nucleotide sequence: TGTGCCAGCTCCCTTAGAGAGGACGGATACGAGCAGTACTTC.

To note about this clonotype: One junction end does not reproduce the germline sequence, and a read error may be involved. This chain uses TRBV7-9 with TRBJ1-1; D gene unclear. In germline, CDR1 is SEHNR, CDR2 FQNEAQ (reference sequence). The CDR3 totals 13 residues. The CDR3 DNA sequence: TGTGCCAGCAGCTTTCCCATCGATAGTCCGTACAAATTT. It specifies CASSFPIDSPYKF.

V and J are TRBV20-1 and TRBJ2-3, with 8 bases fitting TRBD2. Germline V gives CDR1 DFQATT, CDR2 SNEGSKA (reference sequence). The trim removed 4 bases at V and 1 base at J, leaving 4 bases unmatched. This CDR3 comprises 14 residues. This CDR3 reads CSAIPTSGTDTQYF. Written as DNA, the CDR3 is TGCAGTGCTATCCCGACTAGCGGCACAGATACGCAGTATTTT.

This sequence joins TRBV10-3 and TRBJ2-7; 9 bases agree with TRBD1. V lost 7 bases and J lost 3; bases outside the gene matches: 7. This CDR3 is built from 14 residues. Germline V gene sequence: CDR1 ENHRY, CDR2 SYGVKD. Here the CDR3 DNA reads TGTGCCATCACTCCGGACAGGGGCCTCTACGAGCAGTACTTC. This encodes CAITPDRGLYEQYF.

The V call is TRBV20-1, the J call TRBJ2-5; D unresolved. The CDR3 sequence is 13 residues long. Trimming stripped 3 bases from V and 1 base from J, with 9 bases between. The germline V gene has CDR1 DFQATT and CDR2 SNEGSKA (reference sequence). CDR3 amino acids: CSASRGCQETQYF. DNA of the CDR3: TGCAGTGCTAGTCGTGGATGCCAAGAGACCCAGTACTTC.

This clonotype has more than one count but fewer than ten. The chain combines TRBV7-2 with TRBJ2-3; D is unclear. Germline lookup yields CDR1 SGHTA and CDR2 FQGNSA. The CDR3 extends over 13 amino acids. The ends were cut back, 3 bases at V and 2 bases at J, with 6 bases in the middle. Here the CDR3 reads CASSFITTDTQYF. Here the CDR3 DNA reads TGTGCCAGCAGCTTCATCACCACAGATACGCAGTATTTT.

This clonotype was counted between two and nine times. The rearrangement joins TRBV5-1 to TRBJ2-5; 8 bases are shared with TRBD1. The junction had 3 bases not matched to a gene; V was cut back by 5 bases and J by 3 bases. The CDR3 length is 13 residues. From germline, CDR1 is SGHRS and CDR2 YFSETQ. CDR3 in DNA: TGCGCCAGCAGGGCGGGACAGGAAGAGACCCAGTACTTC. It encodes CASRAGQEETQYF.

V usage is TRBV27 and J usage is TRBJ2-7; either TRBD1 or TRBD2 may fit D (5 bases each). Germline loops: CDR1 MNHEY, CDR2 SMNVEV (reference sequence). With 0 bases removed from V and 5 bases from J, the gap between germline ends came to 8 bases. This CDR3 has 13 residues. The CDR3: CASSLSRGNEQYF. As DNA, the CDR3 is TGTGCCAGCAGTTTATCGAGGGGAAACGAGCAGTACTTC.

The J gene is TRBJ1-4, the V gene TRBV29-1, with a weak D call TRBD1 (5 bases). Germline V gene lookup returns CDR1 SQVTM and CDR2 ANQGSEA. The CDR3 loop spans 13 amino acids. V was shortened by 4 bases and J by 7 bases, with 13 bases between the two germline ends. The CDR3 here is CSVGHRFSEKLFF. CDR3 DNA sequence: TGCAGCGTTGGCCACAGGTTCTCTGAAAAACTGTTTTTT. Using reference TRBV29-1 and TRBJ1-4 for the parts outside the CDR3, the full variable domain is SAVISQKPSRDICQRGTSLTIQCQVDSQVTMMFWYRQQPGQSLTLIATANQGSEATYESGFVIDKFPISRPNLTFSTLTVSNMSPEDSSIYLCSVGHRFSEKLFFGSGTQLSVL.

This sequence joins TRBV12-3 or TRBV12-4 and TRBJ1-5; D is unresolved. V dropped 0 bases and J dropped 5 bases, with 17 bases sitting between them. The length of the CDR3 is 17 residues. This chain's CDR3 is CASSLARQTFGDQPQHF. In DNA form, the CDR3 reads TGTGCCAGCAGTTTAGCGCGTCAGACGTTCGGAGATCAGCCCCAGCATTTT.

This rearrangement joins TRBV11-1 to TRBJ2-2; 9 bases agree with TRBD2. The CDR3 runs to 18 residues. Germline-derived CDR1 and CDR2 are SGHAT and FQDESV (reference sequence). The J segment lost 4 bases and the V segment lost 5 bases, leaving 14 bases of the junction unmatched. CDR3 protein: CASSAPRGRASGTGELFF. CDR3 sequence (DNA): TGTGCCAGCAGCGCCCCTCGCGGGAGGGCCAGCGGCACCGGGGAGCTGTTTTTT.

As concerns this clonotype: At one of its ends the junction is not consistent with the germline gene, which may arise from a read error. The rearrangement joins TRBV20-1 to TRBJ1-2; tentatively, D is TRBD1 (6 bases). Germline V gives CDR1 DFQATT, CDR2 SNEGSKA (reference sequence). This CDR3 is built from 15 residues. Here the CDR3 reads CSAREGGRENYGYTF. In DNA form, the CDR3 reads TGCAGTGCCAGAGAGGGGGGACGGGAAAACTATGGCTACACCTTC.

This clonotype has ten or more counts. The chain uses TRBV5-1 and TRBJ2-3; no firm D call. Trimming removed 0 bases at V and 2 bases at J, with 7 bases between. The CDR3 is 14 amino acids. Germline lookup yields CDR1 SGHRS and CDR2 YFSETQ. CDR3 amino acids: CASSLDEPTDTQYF. The CDR3 DNA is TGCGCCAGCAGCTTGGACGAACCCACAGATACGCAGTATTTT.

This rearrangement joins TRBV9 to TRBJ2-2; 11 bases are a match to TRBD1. CDR3 size: 16 residues. Germline V gene lookup returns CDR1 SGDLS and CDR2 YYNGEE. With 2 bases clipped from V and 7 bases from J, the junction kept 7 bases outside the gene matches. Here the CDR3 DNA reads TGTGCCAGCAGCGTCAGGACAGGGGGCTATAGCGGGGAGCTGTTTTTT. Its protein is CASSVRTGGYSGELFF. Variable domain in full (rest from reference TRBV9 and TRBJ2-2): DSGVTQTPKHLITATGQRVTLRCSPRSGDLSVYWYQQSLDQGLQFLIQYYNGEERAKGNILERFSAQQFPDLHSELNLSSLELGDSALYFCASSVRTGGYSGELFFGEGSRLTVL.

This chain's CDR3 is CASSPTKGEYGYTF. CDR3 nucleotide sequence: TGCGCCAGCAGCCCAACAAAGGGGGAGTATGGCTACACCTTC. This chain joins TRBV4-3 and TRBJ1-2, with D possibly TRBD1 on 6 matching bases. Trimming left V 4 bases short and J 5 bases short, with 14 bases between. Germline V CDR1 and CDR2: LGHNA, YSLEER. The CDR3 has 14 amino acids.